The sequence of this T cell receptor beta chain was determined in a study of CD8 T cells in ankylosing spondylitis. Overall study results and limits: The study identified a TCR beta motif of roughly eight highly homologous variants that appeared characteristic of ankylosing spondylitis blood.

Quantitative barcoded 5'-RACE was used to prepare TCR beta libraries. TCRdb analysed the 5' RACE reads with MiXCR anew, one entry per CDR3 protein. The repertoire holds hundreds of thousands of distinct CDR3 sequences, 25% to 30% seen once, with roughly 0.8% in the top ten. There are 14 residues in the CDR3. V was cut by 1 base and J by 4 bases, with 8 bases left in between. The germline V gene has CDR1 LGHDT and CDR2 YNNKEL (reference sequence). As to this clonotype: Its target is not known.

The sample comprised blood, either unsorted or a sorted T cell fraction (not recorded which). The chain couples TRBV3-1 to TRBJ1-5, with D possibly matching TRBD1 (5 bases). The origin of this receptor is a male donor with ankylosing spondylitis. The CDR3 DNA reads as TGTGCCAGCAGCCAAGGGACAACTAATCAGCCCCAGCATTTT. Its protein is CASSQGTTNQPQHF. Together with reference TRBV3-1 and TRBJ1-5, the CDR3 gives the full variable domain: DTAVSQTPKYLVTQMGNDKSIKCEQNLGHDTMYWYKQDSKKFLKIMFSYNNKELIINETVPNRFSPKSPDKAHLNLHINSLELGDSAVYFCASSQGTTNQPQHFGDGTRLSIL.